Described below is a single T cell receptor beta chain sequence and its context. With 8 bases removed from V and 2 bases from J, the gap between germline ends came to 17 bases. Germline V gene lookup returns CDR1 SEHNR and CDR2 FQNEAQ (reference sequence). This CDR3 comprises 15 residues. These data are taken from a study of shared clonotypes between healthy human individuals. This table comes from immunoSEQ multiplex PCR, and its TCRdb copy is limited to in-frame clones, with some not included. This repertoire shows some 580,000 clones, roughly 98% found once; its top ten account for more than 0.3%. CD45RO-negative CD8 cells positively selected for CCR7 made up the naive population, which excluded terminally differentiated effector memory CD45RA+ cells. The donors were adults (healthy and HIV-negative) with no recent acute infections or vaccinations.

The chain joins TRBV7-9 to TRBJ2-3; D unclear. The specimen sequenced was naive CD8+ T cells sorted from blood. This sequence was found in a man aged 25 to 40 in good health. CDR3 sequence: CASGPGGRITDTQYF. CDR3 DNA: TGTGCCAGCGGCCCAGGTGGACGGATCACAGATACGCAGTATTTT.